These 12 T cell receptor beta chains were sequenced from one sample in a study of tumor-infiltrating lymphocytes in primary liver carcinoma. Starting material of 400 to 600 ng total RNA yielded TCR beta cDNA via a constant-region primer. Slightly modified ARM-PCR, run as three nested multiplex PCR rounds, produced the TCR beta libraries. Forward primers for TRBV1-TRBV30 and a C-beta reverse primer served the first two PCR rounds, at approximately 10 cycles each. TCRdb itself ran the multiplex PCR reads through MiXCR, one entry per CDR3 protein. The table has 100,000 to 150,000 distinct CDR3 sequences, approximately 64% seen once. Taking about 20-31 mg of unsorted bulk tissue, the authors co-extracted RNA and DNA. The sequencing input was liver tumor tissue from sampling region 3. The subset is: tumor region T3, left-lateral pole. The receptors come from a woman aged 55-69 years with primary liver carcinoma and hepatitis B virus infection.

This chain uses TRBV4-2 with TRBJ2-7, with a tentative D call TRBD2 (6 bases). The V end was cut by 1 base, the J end by 2 bases, with 12 bases between. Germline V lookup: CDR1 LGHNA, CDR2 YNFKEQ. The CDR3 length is 15 residues. CDR3 sequence (DNA): TGTGCCAGCAGCCAAGGGGGACTCGGTCCCTACGAGCAGTACTTC. Protein product: CASSQGGLGPYEQYF.

This clonotype was seen ten or more times. This chain links TRBV18 with TRBJ1-5; 7 nucleotides match TRBD1. The CDR3 extends over 16 amino acids. Germline CDR1 and CDR2: KGHSH and LQKENI. The J segment lost 7 bases and the V segment lost 2 bases, leaving 11 bases of the junction unmatched. The chain's CDR3 is CASSPSLTGAGQPQHF. In nucleotides, the CDR3 is TGTGCCAGCTCACCATCCCTTACAGGGGCCGGACAGCCCCAGCATTTT.

With regard to this clonotype: A much larger clone lies one base from this, so it may be a read error. Because the CDR3 is missing its conserved closing phenylalanine or tryptophan, this is likely a read error. The chain links TRBV28 to TRBJ1-5, with D possibly being TRBD1 (6 bases). V lost 5 bases and J 6 bases, leaving 17 bases between the germline ends. Germline values: CDR1 MDHEN, CDR2 SYDVKM. The CDR3 sequence is 15 residues long. In nucleotides, the CDR3 is TGTGCCAGCAGTACCCGGAGGGGGGGCGGTCAGCCCCAGCATCTT. Its translation is CASSTRRGGGQPQHL.

This clonotype was seen at least ten times. This sequence joins TRBV12-3 or TRBV12-4 and TRBJ2-1, with TRBD2 identical over 8 bases. V dropped 10 bases and J dropped 12; count of bases not matched to a gene: 8. The length of the CDR3 is 11 residues. The CDR3 DNA sequence: TGTGCCACCGGGGGGGGCGAGTGGCAGTTCTTC. This codes for CATGGGEWQFF.

CDR3 nucleotide sequence: TGTGCCAGCAGTTACAGGACAGGGTTAGGGTGCGATCAGTACTTC. Protein sequence: CASSYRTGLGCDQYF. The chain combines TRBV6-6 with TRBJ2-7, with TRBD1 matching over 8 bases. The CDR3 has 15 residues. Germline CDR1 is MNHNY and CDR2 is SVGAGI (reference sequence). With V trimmed by 2 bases and J by 10 bases, 13 bases remained unmatched.

The table lists this clonotype with many counts. This chain connects TRBV12-3 or TRBV12-4 to TRBJ1-5; possibly TRBD1 for D (6 bases). The CDR3 contains 14 residues. The V end lost 1 base, the J end lost 5 bases, and 9 bases lay between the germline ends. CDR3 sequence: CASSLGQEYQPQHF. The CDR3 DNA is TGTGCCAGCAGTTTAGGACAGGAGTATCAGCCCCAGCATTTT.

The V gene is TRBV6-2 or TRBV6-3, the J gene TRBJ2-7; D may be TRBD2 (5 bases). This CDR3 has 15 amino acids. The germline V gene has CDR1 MNHEY and CDR2 SVGEGT. As DNA, the CDR3 is TGTGTCAACAGTTACTCTCGGAGTAGCGTCTACGAGCAGTACGTC. Its translation is CVNSYSRSSVYEQYV.

This clonotype was seen repeatedly, ten times or more. This chain links TRBV4-2 with TRBJ1-4; 11 bases match TRBD1. CDR3 size: 16 residues. The J segment lost 7 bases and the V segment lost 5 bases, leaving 9 bases of the junction unmatched. Germline-derived CDR1 and CDR2 are LGHNA and YNFKEQ. CDR3 loop: CASSADVGTGGEKLFF. CDR3 nucleotide sequence: TGTGCCAGCAGCGCCGATGTGGGGACAGGGGGTGAAAAACTGTTTTTT.

Note on this clonotype: Germline is not matched at one junction end, which may reflect a read error. The rearrangement uses TRBV12-3 or TRBV12-4 and TRBJ2-2; D is possibly TRBD2 (6 bases). The CDR3 loop spans 15 amino acids. This CDR3 is CASNSGRGYTGELFF. CDR3 DNA: TGTGCCAGCAACTCGGGGCGGGGCTACACAGGGGAGCTGTTTTTT.

Only a few counts were recorded for this clonotype. The chain combines TRBV28 with TRBJ2-6; no clear D. Germline CDR1 MDHEN, CDR2 SYDVKM. Trimming removed 2 bases from V and 0 bases from J, with 8 bases in between. The CDR3 sequence is 16 residues long. The CDR3 coding sequence is TGTGCCAGCAGTTTAGGGCAACCCTCTGGGGCCAACGTCCTGACTTTC. Its translation: CASSLGQPSGANVLTF. The entire variable domain, with the rest obtained from reference TRBV28 and TRBJ2-6, is as follows: DVKVTQSSRYLVKRTGEKVFLECVQDMDHENMFWYRQDPGLGLRLIYFSYDVKMKEKGDIPEGYSVSREKKERFSLILESASTNQTSMYLCASSLGQPSGANVLTFGAGSRLTVL.

The V call is TRBV19, the J call TRBJ2-4; 8 nucleotides align to TRBD2. Trimming took 5 bases from V and 8 from J; bases not matched to a gene: 8. This CDR3 has 14 residues. Germline CDR1 LNHDA, CDR2 SQIVND (reference sequence). This CDR3 is CASSLSGARDIQYF. CDR3 nucleotides: TGTGCCAGTAGTCTTAGCGGGGCGAGGGACATTCAGTACTTC.

A note on this clonotype: A junction end diverges from the germline sequence, so it may reflect a read error. The chain recombines TRBV11-2 with TRBJ2-7; TRBD1 aligns across 7 bases. Per germline, CDR1 SGHAT and CDR2 FQNNGV. The CDR3 is made up of 14 amino acids. CDR3 bases: TGCGCCAGCAGCTTGACGGGACAGCCATACGAGCAGTACTTC. Its translation: CASSLTGQPYEQYF.